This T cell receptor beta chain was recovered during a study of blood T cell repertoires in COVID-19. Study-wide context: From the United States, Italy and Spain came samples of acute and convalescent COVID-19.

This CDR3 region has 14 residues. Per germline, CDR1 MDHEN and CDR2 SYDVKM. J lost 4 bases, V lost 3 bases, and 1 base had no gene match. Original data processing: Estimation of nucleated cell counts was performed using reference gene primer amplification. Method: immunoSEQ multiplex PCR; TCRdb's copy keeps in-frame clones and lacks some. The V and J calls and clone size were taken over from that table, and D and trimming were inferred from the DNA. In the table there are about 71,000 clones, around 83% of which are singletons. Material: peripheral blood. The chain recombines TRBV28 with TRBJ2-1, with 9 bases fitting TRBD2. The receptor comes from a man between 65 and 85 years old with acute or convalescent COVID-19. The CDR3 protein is CASSFLAGYNEQFF. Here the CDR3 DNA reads TGTGCCAGCAGTTTCCTAGCGGGATACAATGAGCAGTTCTTC.